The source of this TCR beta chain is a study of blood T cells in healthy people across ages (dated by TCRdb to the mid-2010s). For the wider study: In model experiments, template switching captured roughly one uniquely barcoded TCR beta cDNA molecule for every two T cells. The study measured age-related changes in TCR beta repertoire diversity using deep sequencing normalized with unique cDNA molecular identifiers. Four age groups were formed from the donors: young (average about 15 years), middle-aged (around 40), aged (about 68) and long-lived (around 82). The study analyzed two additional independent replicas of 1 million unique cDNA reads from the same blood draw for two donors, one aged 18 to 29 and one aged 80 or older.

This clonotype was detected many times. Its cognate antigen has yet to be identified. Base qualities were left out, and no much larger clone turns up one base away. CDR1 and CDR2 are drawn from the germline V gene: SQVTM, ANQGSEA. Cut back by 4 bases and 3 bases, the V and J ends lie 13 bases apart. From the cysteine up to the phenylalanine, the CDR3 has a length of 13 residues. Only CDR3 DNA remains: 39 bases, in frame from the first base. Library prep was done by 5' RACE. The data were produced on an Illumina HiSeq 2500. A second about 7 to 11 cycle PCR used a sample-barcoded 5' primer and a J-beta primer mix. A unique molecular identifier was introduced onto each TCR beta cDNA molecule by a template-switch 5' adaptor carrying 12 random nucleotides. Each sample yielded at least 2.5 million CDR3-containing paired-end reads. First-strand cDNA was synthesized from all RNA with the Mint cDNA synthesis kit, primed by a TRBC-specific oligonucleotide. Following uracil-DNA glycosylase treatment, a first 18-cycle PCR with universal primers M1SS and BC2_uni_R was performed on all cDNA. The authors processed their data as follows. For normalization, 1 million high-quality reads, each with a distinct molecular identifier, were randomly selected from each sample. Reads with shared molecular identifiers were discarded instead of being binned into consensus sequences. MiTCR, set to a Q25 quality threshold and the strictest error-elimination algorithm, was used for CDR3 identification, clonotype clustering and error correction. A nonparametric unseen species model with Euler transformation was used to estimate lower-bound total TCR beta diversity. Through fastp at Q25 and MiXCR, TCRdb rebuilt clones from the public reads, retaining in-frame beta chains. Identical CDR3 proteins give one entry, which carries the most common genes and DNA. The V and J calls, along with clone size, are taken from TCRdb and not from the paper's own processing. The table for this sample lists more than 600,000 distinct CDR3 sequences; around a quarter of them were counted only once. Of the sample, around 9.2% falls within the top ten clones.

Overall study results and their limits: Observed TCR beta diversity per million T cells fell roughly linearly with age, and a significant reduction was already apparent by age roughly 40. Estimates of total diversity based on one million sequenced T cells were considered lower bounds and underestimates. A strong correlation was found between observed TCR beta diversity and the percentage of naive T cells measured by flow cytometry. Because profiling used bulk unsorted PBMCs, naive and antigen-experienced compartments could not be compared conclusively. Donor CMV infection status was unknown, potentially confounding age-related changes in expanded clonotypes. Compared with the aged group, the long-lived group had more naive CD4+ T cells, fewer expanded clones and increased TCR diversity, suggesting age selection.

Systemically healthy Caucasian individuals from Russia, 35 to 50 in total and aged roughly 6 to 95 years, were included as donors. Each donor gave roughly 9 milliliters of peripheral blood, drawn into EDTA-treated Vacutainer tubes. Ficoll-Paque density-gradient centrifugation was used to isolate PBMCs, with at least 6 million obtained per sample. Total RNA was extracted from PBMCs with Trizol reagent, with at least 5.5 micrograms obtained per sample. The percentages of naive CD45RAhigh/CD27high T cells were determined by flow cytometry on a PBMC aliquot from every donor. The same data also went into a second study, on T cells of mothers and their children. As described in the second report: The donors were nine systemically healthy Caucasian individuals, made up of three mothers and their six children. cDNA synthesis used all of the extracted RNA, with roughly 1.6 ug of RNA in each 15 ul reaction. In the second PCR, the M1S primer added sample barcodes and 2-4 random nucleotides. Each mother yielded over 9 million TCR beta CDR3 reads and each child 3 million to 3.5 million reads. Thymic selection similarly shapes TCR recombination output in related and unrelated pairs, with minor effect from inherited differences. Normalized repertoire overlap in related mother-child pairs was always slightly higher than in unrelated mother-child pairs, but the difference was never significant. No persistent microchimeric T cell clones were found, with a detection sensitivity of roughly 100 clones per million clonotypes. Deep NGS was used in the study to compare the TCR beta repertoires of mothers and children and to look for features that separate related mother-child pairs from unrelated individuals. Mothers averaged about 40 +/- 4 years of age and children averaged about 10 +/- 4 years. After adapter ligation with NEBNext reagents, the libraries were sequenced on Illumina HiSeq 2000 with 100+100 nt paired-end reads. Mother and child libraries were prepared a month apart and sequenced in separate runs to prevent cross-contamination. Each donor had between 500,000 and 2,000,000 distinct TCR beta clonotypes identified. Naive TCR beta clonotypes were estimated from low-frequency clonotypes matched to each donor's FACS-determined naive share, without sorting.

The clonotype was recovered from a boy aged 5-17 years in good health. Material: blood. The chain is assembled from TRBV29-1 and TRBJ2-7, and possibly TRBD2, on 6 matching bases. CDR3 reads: CSVVGDSYYEQYF. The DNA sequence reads TGCAGCGTTGTCGGGGACTCTTACTACGAGCAGTACTTC.